The 12 T cell receptor beta chains listed next were all sequenced from one sample in a study of blood T cell repertoires in COVID-19. The protocol was immunoSEQ multiplex PCR, while the TCRdb copy is restricted to in-frame clones and leaves out a portion. The table records some 170,000 clones, around 80% of them present only once. The sequenced material came from peripheral blood. Receptors originate from a woman aged 35 to 49 with COVID-19, enrolled during active disease.

This sequence joins TRBV11-2 and TRBJ2-7; 8 bases are a match to TRBD2. The CDR3 contains 19 residues. Germline lookup yields CDR1 SGHAT and CDR2 FQNNGV. The V gene end was trimmed by 0 bases and the J gene end by 2 bases; junction bases not matched to a gene: 15. CDR3 sequence reads: CASSLDFGVGGRFTYEQYF. Written as DNA, the CDR3 is TGTGCCAGCAGCTTAGATTTTGGGGTGGGCGGGAGGTTTACCTACGAGCAGTACTTC. Together with reference TRBV11-2 and TRBJ2-7, the CDR3 gives the full variable domain: EAGVAQSPRYKIIEKRQSVAFWCNPISGHATLYWYQQILGQGPKLLIQFQNNGVVDDSQLPKDRFSAERLKGVDSTLKIQPAKLEDSAVYLCASSLDFGVGGRFTYEQYFGPGTRLTVT.

This chain uses TRBV6-5 with TRBJ1-5; the D gene is possibly TRBD1 (6 bases). Germline CDR1 and CDR2: MNHEY and SVGAGI. The V end was cut by 7 bases, the J end by 5 bases, with 18 bases between. The CDR3 loop spans 15 amino acids. The DNA for the CDR3 is TGTGCCAGCAATCCGGGGAGGGACACCCATCAGCCCCAGCATTTT. This gives the protein CASNPGRDTHQPQHF.

The chain links TRBV19 to TRBJ2-7; the match to TRBD2 covers 9 bases. Looked up from germline, CDR1 is LNHDA and CDR2 is SQIVND (reference sequence). Losses at the gene ends were 9 bases for V and 2 bases for J; bases not matched to a gene: 8. The CDR3 runs 14 residues. The CDR3 DNA reads TGTGCCAGCGCTCCCGCTAGCGGGGCCTACGAGCAGTACTTC. The encoded protein is CASAPASGAYEQYF.

The CDR3: CASSPIVDTQYF. Written as DNA, the CDR3 is TGTGCCAGCAGCCCGATAGTGGATACGCAGTATTTT. V is TRBV6-2 or TRBV6-3 and J is TRBJ2-3; D not resolved. With 6 bases removed from V and 6 bases from J, the gap between germline ends came to 10 bases. The CDR3 is 12 amino acids. CDR1 and CDR2 (germline): MNHEY, SVGEGT.

This sequence joins TRBV2 and TRBJ2-7, with 8 nucleotides matching TRBD1. Germline values: CDR1 SNHLY, CDR2 FYNNEI. J gave up 3 bases and V 0 bases, and 7 bases lay outside the gene matches. This CDR3 spans 16 amino acids. The CDR3 region has the DNA TGTGCCAGCAGTGAAGCACTCGGGACAGGAGTCTACGAGCAGTACTTC. As protein: CASSEALGTGVYEQYF.

The V and J genes are TRBV4-1 and TRBJ2-3; TRBD2 might be the D (6 bases). The V end lost 3 bases, the J end lost 3 bases, and 13 bases lay between the germline ends. The V gene's germline CDR1 is MGHRA and CDR2 YSYEKL. The length of the CDR3 is 15 residues. The CDR3 loop is CASSQGPGETDTQYF. In DNA form, the CDR3 reads TGCGCCAGCAGCCAGGGCCCGGGGGAAACAGATACGCAGTATTTT.

The chain couples TRBV5-5 to TRBJ1-2; no clear D. Germline V gives CDR1 SGHKS, CDR2 YYEKEE (reference sequence). This CDR3 contains 11 residues. Trimming took 4 bases from V and 5 from J, leaving 6 bases between them. As DNA, the CDR3 is TGTGCCAGCAGCGGCCCTTATGGCTACACCTTC. Its translation: CASSGPYGYTF.

This rearrangement joins TRBV10-1 to TRBJ2-7; 7 positions agree with TRBD1. The V segment lost 8 bases and the J segment 0 bases; nucleotides outside the gene matches: 4. This CDR3 region has 13 residues. CDR1 is WNHNN and CDR2 is SYGVQD in the germline V gene (reference sequence). The CDR3 DNA follows: TGCGCCAGCCGGGACAGCAACTCCTACGAGCAGTACTTC. Protein sequence: CASRDSNSYEQYF.

This clone has only a few counts. V usage is TRBV19 and J usage is TRBJ2-1; a weak D match, TRBD1 (6 bases). CDR1 is LNHDA and CDR2 is SQIVND in the germline V gene (reference sequence). CDR3 length equals 13 residues. The V and J ends lost 3 bases and 5 bases respectively, with 8 bases between them. The CDR3 loop reads CASSIYRDNEQFF. In DNA, the CDR3 is TGTGCCAGTAGTATCTACAGGGACAATGAGCAGTTCTTC.

V usage is TRBV7-9 and J usage is TRBJ2-3; 8 bases fit TRBD2. Germline CDR1 SEHNR, CDR2 FQNEAQ (reference sequence). V was pared by 5 bases and J by 1 base, with 8 bases of the junction left unmatched. This CDR3 has 16 residues. This chain's CDR3 is CASSPLWRGGTDTQYF. For the CDR3, the DNA is TGTGCCAGCAGCCCTCTTTGGCGGGGGGGCACAGATACGCAGTATTTT.

V usage is TRBV20-1 and J usage is TRBJ2-7; 8 bases map to TRBD1. There are 13 residues in the CDR3. The germline V gene has CDR1 DFQATT and CDR2 SNEGSKA (reference sequence). The V segment lost 3 bases and the J segment 2 bases; nucleotides outside the gene matches: 3. The CDR3 here is CSASDRGPYEQYF. DNA of the CDR3: TGCAGTGCTAGTGACAGGGGACCCTACGAGCAGTACTTC.

This clone was seen more than once but under ten times. The chain combines TRBV3-1 (or the pseudogene TRBV3-2) with TRBJ1-6; 7 positions match TRBD1. CDR3 length: 14 amino acids. The V and J ends lost 4 bases and 9 bases, in that order; junction bases with no gene match: 6. Germline V gives CDR1 LGHDT, CDR2 YNNKEL (reference sequence). CDR3 residues: CASSRQGSTSPLHF. CDR3 nucleotide sequence: TGTGCCAGCAGCCGACAGGGCTCTACTTCACCCCTCCACTTT.